Listed here are 3 T cell receptor beta chains from one sample, sequenced in a study of cytomegalovirus exposure and HLA in healthy donors. PCR amplification relied on 60 Vbeta primers (plus 13 Jbeta primers). Clones were read by immunoSEQ multiplex PCR, and TCRdb kept only the in-frame ones, dropping some. The sample has tens of thousands of clones, almost 85% seen once. Sequenced input: PBMCs. Receptor source: a man between 18 and 35 years old in good health and CMV-seronegative.

The V and J genes are TRBV30 and TRBJ1-4, with D tentatively TRBD1 (6 bases). Between the trimmed V and J ends, which lost 1 base and 2 bases, there was a span of 11 bases. Germline V gene lookup returns CDR1 GTSNPN and CDR2 SVGIG (reference sequence). The CDR3 length is 15 residues. The CDR3 reads CAWSARQATNEKLFF. The CDR3 DNA reads TGTGCCTGGAGTGCCCGACAGGCGACTAATGAAAAACTGTTTTTT.

The count of this clone is one. This chain links TRBV7-2 with TRBJ1-1; a weak D match, TRBD1 (6 bases). V gave up 3 bases and J gave up 4 bases, with 12 bases separating them. The CDR3 length is 14 residues. The V gene's germline CDR1 is SGHTA and CDR2 FQGNSA. CDR3 sequence reads: CASSFHRVATEAFF. The CDR3 DNA sequence: TGTGCCAGCAGCTTTCACAGGGTAGCCACTGAAGCTTTCTTT.

The rearrangement joins TRBV27 to TRBJ1-5; TRBD1 matches 7 bases. Germline CDR1 MNHEY, CDR2 SMNVEV (reference sequence). V was clipped by 5 bases and J by 0 bases; unmatched bases: 4. The CDR3 runs 15 residues. CDR3 loop: CASSRDSYSNQPQHF. The CDR3 nucleotides are TGTGCCAGCAGTAGGGACAGCTATAGCAATCAGCCCCAGCATTTT.